These 24 T cell receptor beta chains originate from one sample sequenced in a study of shared clonotypes between healthy human individuals. Here immunoSEQ multiplex PCR was the method, and the copy in TCRdb shows in-frame clones only, minus some. This table has 1.5 million to 2.5 million clones, about 94% appearing once. The naive CD8 population came from CD45RO-negative cells selected for CCR7, without terminally differentiated effector memory CD45RA+ cells. The sample consisted of naive CD8+ T cells sorted from blood. These receptors were taken from a man aged 18 to 30 in good health.

As for this clone: Other DNA variants within this sample encode the same CDR3. This rearrangement joins TRBV2 to TRBJ2-1; D gene ambiguous. The CDR3 runs to 11 residues. Trimming pared 3 bases from V and 4 bases from J, leaving 1 base between. Germline CDR1 SNHLY, CDR2 FYNNEI. CDR3 DNA: TGTGCCAGCAGTGATTACAATGAGCAGTTCTTC. Residues: CASSDYNEQFF.

J is TRBJ2-7 and V is TRBV2, with 7 bases fitting TRBD1. Looked up from germline, CDR1 is SNHLY and CDR2 is FYNNEI. Trimming cost V 7 bases and J 1 base; bases outside gene matches: 13. This CDR3 region has 16 residues. The DNA for the CDR3 is TGTGCCAGCATGTTGTATCCTCAGGGGGTTTCCTACGAGCAGTACTTC. It encodes CASMLYPQGVSYEQYF.

CDR3 residues: CASSWVGGLGETQYF. The CDR3 nucleotides read TGTGCCAGCAGTTGGGTCGGGGGCCTCGGGGAGACCCAGTACTTC. V gene TRBV27 combines with J gene TRBJ2-5; D may be TRBD1 or TRBD2 (6 bases each). This CDR3 is 15 amino acids long. The V and J ends lost 4 bases and 5 bases respectively, with 17 bases between them. Germline loops: CDR1 MNHEY, CDR2 SMNVEV (reference sequence).

The chain carries TRBV6-5 and TRBJ1-2, with TRBD1 matching over 7 bases. The V gene end was trimmed by 6 bases and the J gene end by 2 bases; junction bases not matched to a gene: 3. The CDR3 is 13 residues long. Germline V CDR1 and CDR2: MNHEY, SVGAGI. For the CDR3, the DNA is TGTGCCAGCAGCCTACAGGGGAACTATGGCTACACCTTC. It codes for CASSLQGNYGYTF.

The chain has TRBV9 and TRBJ2-5; D is possibly TRBD2 (6 bases). With 4 bases removed from V and 5 bases from J, the gap between germline ends came to 15 bases. The germline CDR1 and CDR2 sequences are SGDLS and YYNGEE. This CDR3 has 14 residues. CDR3 region: CASSPAGRVETQYF. For the CDR3, the DNA is TGTGCCAGCAGCCCGGCCGGGAGAGTGGAGACCCAGTACTTC. The full variable domain, its missing parts supplied by reference TRBV9 and TRBJ2-5, is DSGVTQTPKHLITATGQRVTLRCSPRSGDLSVYWYQQSLDQGLQFLIQYYNGEERAKGNILERFSAQQFPDLHSELNLSSLELGDSALYFCASSPAGRVETQYFGPGTRLLVL.

With respect to this clone: This same CDR3 is encoded by further DNA sequences in the sample. V and J are TRBV27 and TRBJ2-1, with 8 bases aligning to TRBD2. Germline CDR1 reads MNHEY; CDR2 reads SMNVEV (reference sequence). V dropped 5 bases and J dropped 6; count of bases not matched to a gene: 6. The CDR3 is made up of 14 amino acids. CDR3 amino acids: CASSPSGGGNEQFF. The CDR3 DNA is TGTGCCAGCAGTCCTTCGGGGGGGGGCAATGAGCAGTTCTTC.

DNA for the CDR3: TGTGCCAGCAGCACACACAGGGGGCCTGAAGCTTTCTTT. This codes for CASSTHRGPEAFF. The chain recombines TRBV13 with TRBJ1-1; 9 positions match TRBD1. V lost 5 bases to trimming and J lost 6 bases; unmatched junction nucleotides: 4. Germline assignment: CDR1 PRHDT and CDR2 FYEKMQ (reference sequence). The CDR3 is 13 amino acids.

The CDR3 sequence is CASSGLDQGPGELFF. The CDR3 DNA follows: TGTGCCAGCAGTGGGCTGGACCAGGGACCCGGGGAGCTGTTTTTT. The chain employs TRBV2 and TRBJ2-2; D is perhaps TRBD1 or TRBD2 (5 bases each). Trimming removed 4 bases from V and 6 bases from J, with 15 bases in between. Germline lookup yields CDR1 SNHLY and CDR2 FYNNEI. This CDR3 has 15 residues. The entire variable domain, with the rest obtained from reference TRBV2 and TRBJ2-2, is as follows: EPEVTQTPSHQVTQMGQEVILRCVPISNHLYFYWYRQILGQKVEFLVSFYNNEISEKSEIFDDQFSVERPDGSNFTLKIRSTKLEDSAMYFCASSGLDQGPGELFFGEGSRLTVL.

The J gene is TRBJ1-4, the V gene TRBV11-2; no definite D call. CDR1 SGHAT and CDR2 FQNNGV come from the germline V gene. CDR3 size: 17 residues. The V end was cut by 0 bases, the J end by 7 bases, with 18 bases between. The CDR3 protein is CASSLDRSGWGVEKLFF. CDR3 nucleotide sequence: TGTGCCAGCAGCTTAGATAGGTCGGGCTGGGGTGTTGAAAAACTGTTTTTT.

The chain combines TRBV7-3 with TRBJ1-1; tentative D call: TRBD1 (6 bases). The CDR3 totals 17 residues. Germline V gives CDR1 SGHTA, CDR2 FQGTGA. With 1 base removed from V and 0 bases from J, the gap between germline ends came to 15 bases. CDR3 protein: CASSLKDSSFLNTEAFF. CDR3 nucleotide sequence: TGTGCCAGCAGCTTAAAGGACAGTAGTTTCCTGAACACTGAAGCTTTCTTT. The full variable domain, rest sourced from reference TRBV7-3 and TRBJ1-1, is GAGVSQTPSNKVTEKGKYVELRCDPISGHTALYWYRQSLGQGPEFLIYFQGTGAADDSGLPNDRFFAVRPEGSVSTLKIQRTERGDSAVYLCASSLKDSSFLNTEAFFGQGTRLTVV.

This clone was detected once. This specimen includes other DNA sequences encoding the same CDR3. This sequence joins TRBV27 and TRBJ2-5; maybe TRBD2 (6 bases). The CDR3 is 13 amino acids. Trimming removed 3 bases from V and 4 bases from J, with 9 bases in between. Per germline, CDR1 MNHEY and CDR2 SMNVEV (reference sequence). The CDR3 protein is CASSLAGRETQYF. CDR3 sequence (DNA): TGTGCCAGCAGTTTGGCGGGGAGAGAGACCCAGTACTTC.

Turning to this clone: Other DNA variants within this sample encode the same CDR3. This chain uses TRBV5-6 with TRBJ2-7, with TRBD1 matching over 8 bases. Germline V gene lookup returns CDR1 SGHDT and CDR2 YYEEEE. V lost 2 bases, J lost 4 bases, and 2 bases stayed unmatched. The CDR3 runs 13 residues. CDR3: CASSFTGGYEQYF. The DNA for the CDR3 is TGTGCCAGCAGCTTTACAGGGGGGTACGAGCAGTACTTC.

Regarding this clone: This same CDR3 is encoded by further DNA sequences in the sample. V and J are TRBV6-5 and TRBJ1-1; D call uncertain. The CDR3 runs 14 residues. Germline CDR1 reads MNHEY; CDR2 reads SVGAGI. Trimming cost V 0 bases and J 4 bases, with 9 bases left between them. The CDR3, as DNA: TGTGCCAGCAGTTACTCGGCAGGCGGCACTGAAGCTTTCTTT. This translates into CASSYSAGGTEAFF.

The chain links TRBV5-8 to TRBJ1-2; D gene unclear. CDR3 length: 17 amino acids. The germline V and J ends were trimmed by 0 bases and 4 bases, with 19 bases remaining between them. Germline CDR1 is SGHTS and CDR2 is YDEGEE. The CDR3: CASSLVPTGDWGYGYTF. In nucleotides, the CDR3 is TGTGCCAGCAGCTTGGTCCCGACGGGAGATTGGGGCTATGGCTACACCTTC.

A word on this clone: This same CDR3 is encoded by further DNA sequences in the sample. V gene TRBV10-3 combines with J gene TRBJ2-7; D may match TRBD1 or TRBD2 (6 bases each). The V gene's germline CDR1 is ENHRY and CDR2 SYGVKD. Trimming cost V 2 bases and J 3 bases, with 8 bases left between them. CDR3 length: 13 residues. The CDR3 protein is CAISEGGGYEQYF. The CDR3 DNA reads as TGTGCCATCAGTGAGGGAGGGGGCTACGAGCAGTACTTC.

The rearrangement uses TRBV5-1 and TRBJ2-5; the D call may be TRBD1 or TRBD2 (7 bases each). Germline V lookup: CDR1 SGHRS, CDR2 YFSETQ. Trimming shortened V by 4 bases and J by 0 bases, and 10 bases separated the two germline ends. This CDR3 is 14 amino acids long. This chain's CDR3 is CASSAGGDQETQYF. As DNA, the CDR3 is TGCGCCAGCAGCGCAGGGGGGGACCAAGAGACCCAGTACTTC.

The J gene is TRBJ2-7, the V gene TRBV13, with 10 bases identical to TRBD1. Germline V lookup: CDR1 PRHDT, CDR2 FYEKMQ (reference sequence). J was trimmed by 5 bases and V by 0 bases; bases with no gene match: 1. The CDR3 covers 14 residues. CDR3 bases: TGTGCCAGCAGCTTAGGGACAGGGGGCAACGAGCAGTACTTC. It yields the protein CASSLGTGGNEQYF.

The chain has TRBV25-1 and TRBJ2-5; no clear D gene. V lost 6 bases, J lost 0 bases, and 11 bases lay in between. The germline V gene encodes CDR1 MGHDK and CDR2 SYGVNS. The CDR3 has 14 residues. This CDR3 is CASSQPEYQETQYF. In nucleotides, the CDR3 is TGTGCCAGCAGCCAACCGGAGTACCAAGAGACCCAGTACTTC. The full variable domain, completed using reference TRBV25-1 and TRBJ2-5, is EADIYQTPRYLVIGTGKKITLECSQTMGHDKMYWYQQDPGMELHLIHYSYGVNSTEKGDLSSESTVSRIRTEHFPLTLESARPSHTSQYLCASSQPEYQETQYFGPGTRLLVL.

The gene calls are TRBV29-1 and TRBJ2-3; TRBD1 or TRBD2 may be the D gene (6 bases each). Germline V gene sequence: CDR1 SQVTM, CDR2 ANQGSEA. V gave up 3 bases and J gave up 4 bases, with 17 bases separating them. The CDR3 is 15 residues long. The CDR3 DNA sequence: TGCAGCGTTGAGGATACCTGGGGGGCGGCAGATACGCAGTATTTT. The encoded protein is CSVEDTWGAADTQYF.

The chain joins TRBV13 to TRBJ2-5; TRBD1 might be the D (5 bases). There are 14 residues in the CDR3. V lost 3 bases and J lost 1, with 9 bases in between. Germline V gene sequence: CDR1 PRHDT, CDR2 FYEKMQ (reference sequence). Written as DNA, the CDR3 is TGTGCCAGCAGCTTCAGGGTATCCCAAGAGACCCAGTACTTC. Translating gives CASSFRVSQETQYF.

This chain uses TRBV29-1 with TRBJ2-7; D may be TRBD1 (6 bases). Germline CDR1 and CDR2: SQVTM and ANQGSEA. The length of the CDR3 is 15 residues. V gave up 6 bases and J gave up 4 bases, with 22 bases separating them. In DNA form, the CDR3 reads TGCAGCGTCCAGGGTCGGCCAGGGGAGTTATACGAGCAGTACTTC. The encoded protein is CSVQGRPGELYEQYF.

The rearrangement joins TRBV5-4 to TRBJ1-2; D unresolved. CDR1 SGHNT and CDR2 YYREEE come from the germline V gene (reference sequence). The CDR3 has 19 amino acids. With 0 bases removed from V and 0 bases from J, the gap between germline ends came to 21 bases. In nucleotides, the CDR3 is TGTGCCAGCAGCTTGGCGGTCACCACTCTGGGAGCTTCTAACTATGGCTACACCTTC. This sequence encodes CASSLAVTTLGASNYGYTF.

Only one count was recorded for this clone. The V call is TRBV9, the J call TRBJ2-1; D is possibly TRBD2 (6 bases). This CDR3 spans 16 amino acids. Per the germline V gene, CDR1 is SGDLS and CDR2 is YYNGEE. V gave up 0 bases and J gave up 7 bases, with 17 bases separating them. The CDR3 DNA sequence: TGTGCCAGCAGCGTAGCTAGGGCGGGGAGGCGTAATGAGCAGTTCTTC. Translation gives CASSVARAGRRNEQFF.

This sequence joins TRBV5-6 and TRBJ1-3; D gene ambiguous. CDR1 SGHDT and CDR2 YYEEEE come from the germline V gene. This CDR3 is built from 15 residues. Trimming left V 1 base short and J 0 bases short, with 8 bases between. The CDR3 spells CASSLLMDSGNTIYF. The CDR3 nucleotides read TGTGCCAGCAGCTTGCTTATGGACTCTGGAAACACCATATATTTT. Full variable domain (remainder filled in from reference TRBV5-6 and TRBJ1-3): DAGVTQSPTHLIKTRGQQVTLRCSPKSGHDTVSWYQQALGQGPQFIFQYYEEEERQRGNFPDRFSGHQFPNYSSELNVNALLLGDSALYLCASSLLMDSGNTIYFGEGSWLTVV.